This T cell receptor (beta chain) was obtained from a study of shared clonotypes between healthy human individuals. General observations from the study: The four-donor shared clonotypes exceeded non-shared clonotypes in generation probability, with non-shared ones scoring lower. Expectations were that clonotype sharing among donors would be affected by sequencing depth.

The naive CD8 subset, CD45RO-negative cells positively selected for CCR7, excluded terminally differentiated effector memory CD45RA+ cells. Those who donated were healthy HIV-negative adults, with no recent acute infections or vaccinations reported. Only in-frame clones appear in the TCRdb table, and some are missing; sequencing was by immunoSEQ multiplex PCR. The table shows around 2,000,000 clones, with approximately 94% occurring only once. The germline V gene encodes CDR1 MNHEY and CDR2 SMNVEV (reference sequence). V dropped 0 bases and J dropped 2 bases, with 10 bases sitting between them. The CDR3 spans 15 residues. This clone was seen just once. Antigen: not known. Other nucleotide sequences in the sample specify the same CDR3.

V and J are TRBV27 and TRBJ1-1, with D perhaps matching TRBD1 (6 bases). The TCR was taken from a man between 18 and 29 years old in good health. Source material: naive CD8+ T cells sorted from blood. The CDR3, as DNA: TGTGCCAGCAGTTTATCGGCAGGGGCCAACACTGAAGCTTTCTTT. Translation gives CASSLSAGANTEAFF.